This TCR beta chain was observed in a study of T-cell memory formation after mild COVID-19. The V and J ends lost 6 bases and 7 bases respectively, with 21 bases between them. Per germline, CDR1 DFQATT and CDR2 SNEGSKA (reference sequence). The CDR3 runs to 14 residues. MiXCR was run by TCRdb on the 5' RACE reads, yielding one entry per CDR3 protein. Of some 300,000 distinct CDR3 sequences in the sample, 15% to 20% were seen once. Sequencing used PBMCs or a T cell subset sorted from them (not recorded which). This sequence was found in a man in his late teens or twenties who had mild COVID-19 (a few samples of this study predate the infection). Cell type and time point are not known. The rearrangement uses TRBV20-1 and TRBJ1-2; no clear D gene. In DNA, the CDR3 is TGCAGTGCGGGAATCCCGGGCGTAAATGGTGGCTACACCTTC. Translating gives CSAGIPGVNGGYTF.